These 26 T cell receptor beta chains came from one sample sequenced in a study of blood T cell repertoires in COVID-19. Here immunoSEQ multiplex PCR was the method, and the copy in TCRdb shows in-frame clones only, minus some. This sample has about 87,000 clones; around four fifths occur once, and the top ten carry 2% to 2.5%. Specimen: peripheral blood. Source of these receptors: a woman in her seventies with acute or convalescent COVID-19.

V gene TRBV4-1 combines with J gene TRBJ1-2; 10 bases are shared with TRBD1. CDR3 size: 16 residues. V was pared by 5 bases and J by 6 bases, with 12 bases of the junction left unmatched. Germline V gives CDR1 MGHRA, CDR2 YSYEKL. CDR3 nucleotide sequence: TGCGCCAGCAGCACCCACGGACAGGGGGGGGAGGATGGCTACACCTTC. Protein sequence: CASSTHGQGGEDGYTF.

This clone was counted only a few times. The chain carries TRBV28 and TRBJ1-6; 7 nucleotides line up with TRBD1. J was trimmed by 5 bases and V by 6 bases; bases with no gene match: 4. The CDR3 length is 14 residues. Germline V CDR1 and CDR2: MDHEN, SYDVKM. CDR3 sequence (DNA): TGTGCCAGCAGCCGGGACAGAGATAATTCACCCCTCCACTTT. Protein product: CASSRDRDNSPLHF. The complete variable domain, with remaining parts taken from reference TRBV28 and TRBJ1-6, reads DVKVTQSSRYLVKRTGEKVFLECVQDMDHENMFWYRQDPGLGLRLIYFSYDVKMKEKGDIPEGYSVSREKKERFSLILESASTNQTSMYLCASSRDRDNSPLHFGNGTRLTVT.

The chain recombines TRBV4-1 with TRBJ1-2; 8 bases are shared with TRBD1. The junction had 3 bases not matched to a gene; V was cut back by 1 base and J by 5 bases. CDR1 is MGHRA and CDR2 is YSYEKL in the germline V gene. The CDR3 extends over 14 amino acids. CDR3 loop: CASSQVTGEYGYTF. The CDR3 region has the DNA TGCGCCAGCAGCCAAGTGACAGGGGAATATGGCTACACCTTC.

The chain recombines TRBV30 with TRBJ1-4; D is uncertain. CDR1 is GTSNPN, CDR2 SVGIG, per germline (reference sequence). Trimming shortened V by 2 bases and J by 5 bases, and 6 bases separated the two germline ends. The CDR3 length is 12 residues. CDR3 sequence: CAWSLSNEKLFF. CDR3 DNA sequence: TGTGCCTGGAGTCTGTCGAATGAAAAACTGTTTTTT.

This clone has just one count. This rearrangement joins TRBV18 to TRBJ1-1; maybe TRBD1 (6 bases). Germline V gene data show CDR1 as KGHSH and CDR2 as LQKENI. V was pared by 4 bases and J by 1 base, with 7 bases between. The CDR3 consists of 13 residues. The CDR3 nucleotides are TGTGCCAGCTCACAGGGGGAGAACACTGAAGCTTTCTTT. Translated: CASSQGENTEAFF. Looking up the rest from reference TRBV18 and TRBJ1-1 gives the full variable domain: NAGVMQNPRHLVRRRGQEARLRCSPMKGHSHVYWYRQLPEEGLKFMVYLQKENIIDESGMPKERFSAEFPKEGPSILRIQQVVRGDSAAYFCASSQGENTEAFFGQGTRLTVV.

The gene calls are TRBV2 and TRBJ1-1; D not resolved. CDR3 length: 13 amino acids. CDR1 and CDR2 (germline): SNHLY, FYNNEI. With 6 bases removed from V and 1 base from J, the gap between germline ends came to 9 bases. CDR3 loop: CASRTEANTEAFF. The CDR3 DNA reads TGTGCCAGCAGGACGGAGGCGAACACTGAAGCTTTCTTT. Full variable domain (missing parts from reference TRBV2 and TRBJ1-1): EPEVTQTPSHQVTQMGQEVILRCVPISNHLYFYWYRQILGQKVEFLVSFYNNEISEKSEIFDDQFSVERPDGSNFTLKIRSTKLEDSAMYFCASRTEANTEAFFGQGTRLTVV.

This clone came up once. The chain couples TRBV7-8 to TRBJ2-7; maybe TRBD1 (7 bases). Germline-derived CDR1 and CDR2 are SGHVS and FQNEAQ. This CDR3 contains 13 residues. V was pared by 0 bases and J by 9 bases, with 12 bases between. For the CDR3, the DNA is TGTGCCAGCAGCTTAGCGCGGGACAGAGGGCAGTACTTC. This translates into CASSLARDRGQYF.

J is TRBJ1-2 and V is TRBV9; 7 positions agree with TRBD1. V shed 4 bases, J shed 3 bases, and the junction held 3 bases outside the gene matches. CDR1 is SGDLS, CDR2 YYNGEE, per germline. The CDR3 has 13 amino acids. DNA for the CDR3: TGTGCCAGCAGCCAGGGGACAGACTATGGCTACACCTTC. It specifies CASSQGTDYGYTF.

The chain couples TRBV20-1 to TRBJ2-4; TRBD1 matches 9 bases. Germline V gene lookup returns CDR1 DFQATT and CDR2 SNEGSKA (reference sequence). The CDR3 covers 15 residues. Losses at the gene ends were 3 bases for V and 0 bases for J; bases not matched to a gene: 3. The CDR3 DNA reads as TGCAGTGCTAGTGAACAGGGGGCAGCCAAAAACATTCAGTACTTC. Amino acid sequence: CSASEQGAAKNIQYF.

The genes are TRBV12-3 or TRBV12-4 and TRBJ1-6; perhaps TRBD1 as D (5 bases). Deletions cut 6 bases from V and 9 bases from J, with 12 bases between. The CDR3 loop spans 13 amino acids. CDR3 nucleotide sequence: TGTGCCAGCAGGGTCAGGGATAGTTCACCCCTCCACTTT. Translated, it gives CASRVRDSSPLHF.

The chain employs TRBV5-1 and TRBJ1-1; 8 nucleotides match TRBD1. The CDR3 contains 17 residues. CDR1 is SGHRS, CDR2 YFSETQ, per germline. V trimming: 6 bases; J trimming: 0 bases; junction bases outside the gene matches: 13. The CDR3 DNA reads as TGCGCCAGCACCGAGGACAGGGCAGATCCCTTGAACACTGAAGCTTTCTTT. It codes for CASTEDRADPLNTEAFF.

The V call is TRBV5-1, the J call TRBJ1-1; the match to TRBD1 covers 8 bases. V trimming: 2 bases; J trimming: 5 bases; junction bases outside the gene matches: 5. CDR3 length: 14 amino acids. Germline assignment: CDR1 SGHRS and CDR2 YFSETQ. CDR3 sequence (DNA): TGCGCCAGCAGCTTAGATACAGGGGGAACTGAAGCTTTCTTT. This sequence encodes CASSLDTGGTEAFF.

This sequence joins TRBV19 and TRBJ1-1; the match to TRBD1 covers 8 bases. The CDR3 sequence is 13 residues long. Looked up from germline, CDR1 is LNHDA and CDR2 is SQIVND (reference sequence). V gave up 5 bases and J gave up 10 bases; unmatched junction bases: 9. CDR3 sequence (DNA): TGTGCCAGTAGTTCCCCCCTTGACAGGGGAGCTTTCTTT. It yields the protein CASSSPLDRGAFF.

This chain joins TRBV7-9 and TRBJ1-2, with D possibly matching TRBD1 (6 bases). V lost 4 bases and J 2 bases, leaving 14 bases between the germline ends. The germline gives CDR1 SEHNR, CDR2 FQNEAQ (reference sequence). The CDR3 covers 15 residues. The CDR3: CASSSYREQNYGYTF. CDR3 sequence (DNA): TGTGCCAGCAGCTCCTACAGGGAACAGAACTATGGCTACACCTTC.

The chain joins TRBV19 to TRBJ2-1; no clear D gene. Germline V gene data show CDR1 as LNHDA and CDR2 as SQIVND (reference sequence). The CDR3 totals 14 residues. The ends were cut back, 3 bases at V and 5 bases at J, with 11 bases in the middle. The CDR3 protein is CASSMRLSNNEQFF. The CDR3 region has the DNA TGTGCCAGTAGTATGAGACTTTCGAACAATGAGCAGTTCTTC.

In this sample, this clone turned up once. The chain links TRBV20-1 to TRBJ2-7, with a weak D call TRBD2 (6 bases). Trimming pared 2 bases from V and 5 bases from J, leaving 7 bases between. Germline-derived CDR1 and CDR2 are DFQATT and SNEGSKA (reference sequence). The CDR3 spans 11 residues. CDR3 in amino acids: CSARLANEQYF. CDR3 coding DNA: TGCAGTGCTAGACTAGCGAACGAGCAGTACTTC.

The rearrangement joins TRBV2 to TRBJ2-1, with 13 nucleotides matching TRBD2. The germline CDR1 and CDR2 sequences are SNHLY and FYNNEI. V lost 6 bases, J lost 4 bases, and 0 bases stayed unmatched. The CDR3 totals 14 residues. CDR3 sequence (DNA): TGTGCCAGCAGGGGACTAGCGGGATACAATGAGCAGTTCTTC. Protein: CASRGLAGYNEQFF.

The chain has TRBV9 and TRBJ1-1; unclear D gene. This CDR3 comprises 14 residues. Trimming cost V 0 bases and J 1 base, with 7 bases left between them. Per germline, CDR1 SGDLS and CDR2 YYNGEE. DNA for the CDR3: TGTGCCAGCAGCGTAGGTAGAGGGAACACTGAAGCTTTCTTT. Amino acids: CASSVGRGNTEAFF.

This chain uses TRBV5-6 with TRBJ1-2, with a weak D call TRBD1 (5 bases). Between the trimmed V and J ends, which lost 5 bases and 7 bases, there was a span of 18 bases. Germline CDR1 is SGHDT and CDR2 is YYEEEE. This CDR3 is built from 14 residues. Here the CDR3 DNA reads TGTGCCAGCAGTCCATCCAGGGTAGTCAGTGGCTACACCTTC. Protein: CASSPSRVVSGYTF.

This chain connects TRBV3-1 (or the pseudogene TRBV3-2) to TRBJ2-1; the match to TRBD2 covers 9 bases. V was clipped by 1 base and J by 2 bases; unmatched bases: 0. This CDR3 comprises 15 residues. Germline CDR1 reads LGHDT; CDR2 reads YNNKEL (reference sequence). CDR3 sequence: CASSQGTSAYNEQFF. The CDR3 region has the DNA TGTGCCAGCAGCCAAGGGACTAGCGCCTACAATGAGCAGTTCTTC.

The J gene is TRBJ2-1, the V gene TRBV19, with 9 positions matching TRBD2. CDR1 is LNHDA and CDR2 is SQIVND in the germline V gene (reference sequence). The CDR3 extends over 15 amino acids. J lost 9 bases, V lost 2 bases, and 8 bases had no gene match. CDR3 loop: CASSISGGTTVEQFF. The DNA for the CDR3 is TGTGCCAGTAGTATAAGCGGGGGGACCACAGTTGAGCAGTTCTTC.

The gene calls are TRBV27 and TRBJ2-2; TRBD1 agrees at 7 bases. Germline loops: CDR1 MNHEY, CDR2 SMNVEV (reference sequence). The junction had 0 bases not matched to a gene; V was cut back by 2 bases and J by 3 bases. This CDR3 region has 14 residues. The CDR3 is CASSLDRDTGELFF. The CDR3 DNA is TGTGCCAGCAGTTTAGACAGGGACACCGGGGAGCTGTTTTTT.

V gene TRBV30 combines with J gene TRBJ2-1, with 11 bases lining up with TRBD2. The J segment lost 12 bases and the V segment lost 2 bases, leaving 12 bases of the junction unmatched. This CDR3 has 15 residues. Germline loops: CDR1 GTSNPN, CDR2 SVGIG (reference sequence). The CDR3 loop is CAWSLTSGGPNRQFF. CDR3 DNA sequence: TGTGCCTGGAGTCTCACTAGCGGGGGCCCCAACAGGCAGTTCTTC.

This chain uses TRBV7-8 with TRBJ2-7, with no clear D. Germline-derived CDR1 and CDR2 are SGHVS and FQNEAQ. V lost 5 bases to trimming and J lost 3 bases, with 14 bases between them. The CDR3 extends over 14 amino acids. As DNA, the CDR3 is TGTGCCAGCAGCACCTCCCGACACCACTACGAGCAGTACTTC. Its protein is CASSTSRHHYEQYF.

The gene calls are TRBV27 and TRBJ1-5, with a tentative D call TRBD1 (5 bases). CDR1 and CDR2 (germline): MNHEY, SMNVEV (reference sequence). The CDR3 has 18 amino acids. V was cut by 5 bases and J by 4 bases, with 24 bases left in between. The CDR3 reads CASSPEFRQGLGNQPQHF. In DNA form, the CDR3 reads TGTGCCAGCAGTCCAGAGTTTCGTCAGGGATTGGGGAATCAGCCCCAGCATTTT.

The genes are TRBV3-1 (or the pseudogene TRBV3-2) and TRBJ1-6, with a weak D call TRBD1 (6 bases). The germline CDR1 and CDR2 sequences are LGHDT and YNNKEL (reference sequence). V gave up 1 base and J gave up 7 bases, with 8 bases separating them. The CDR3 loop spans 14 amino acids. The CDR3 region has the DNA TGTGCCAGCAGCCAAGGGCAGGGGAATTCACCCCTCCACTTT. Its translation: CASSQGQGNSPLHF.